Described below is a single T cell receptor beta chain sequence and its context. The CDR3 is made up of 16 amino acids. Between the trimmed V and J ends, which lost 3 bases and 1 base, there was a span of 13 bases. Germline values: CDR1 SGHRS, CDR2 YFSETQ. Assay: immunoSEQ multiplex PCR; the TCRdb copy retains only in-frame clones and omits some. The repertoire holds about 250,000 clones, over 75% seen once, with 13% in the top ten. The record originates from a study of control samples from healthy donors and cancer patients. This receptor was obtained from a woman aged 60-75 years with lung cancer. The sequenced sample was PBMCs. The rearrangement joins TRBV5-1 to TRBJ2-2; D gene unclear. CDR3 protein: CASSSLRRQNTGELFF. The CDR3 DNA sequence: TGCGCCAGCAGCTCCCTTAGGAGACAGAACACCGGGGAGCTGTTTTTT. Full variable domain (remainder filled in from reference TRBV5-1 and TRBJ2-2): KAGVTQTPRYLIKTRGQQVTLSCSPISGHRSVSWYQQTPGQGLQFLFEYFSETQRNKGNFPGRFSGRQFSNSRSEMNVSTLELGDSALYLCASSSLRRQNTGELFFGEGSRLTVL.